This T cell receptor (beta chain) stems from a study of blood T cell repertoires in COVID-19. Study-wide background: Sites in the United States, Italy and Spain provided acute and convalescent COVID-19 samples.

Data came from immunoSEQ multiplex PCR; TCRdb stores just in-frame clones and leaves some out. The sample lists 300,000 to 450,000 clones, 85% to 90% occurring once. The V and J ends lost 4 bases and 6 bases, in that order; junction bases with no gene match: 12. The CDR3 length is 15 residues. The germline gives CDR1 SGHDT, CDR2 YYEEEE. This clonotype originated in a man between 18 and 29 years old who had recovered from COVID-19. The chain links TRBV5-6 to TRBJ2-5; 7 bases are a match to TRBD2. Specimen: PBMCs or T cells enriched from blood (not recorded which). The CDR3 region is CASSHSRGDRQTQYF. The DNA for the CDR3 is TGTGCCAGCAGCCACTCCCGGGGGGACCGGCAGACCCAGTACTTC.